The 17 T cell receptor beta chains in this list originate from one sample, sequenced in a study of T cells expressing NK-cell markers. For each CDR3 protein, TCRdb gives one entry from its re-call of the 5' RACE reads, without DNA. The sample table includes around 470,000 distinct CDR3 sequences. Sequencing was carried out using blood T cells: a sorted CD56 or NKG2C T cell subset, CD4+ or CD8+ T cells, or bulk PBMC T cells (not recorded which). The source of these receptors is a woman aged 50 to 60 in good health.

The V gene is TRBV28, the J gene TRBJ2-4. Germline V gene lookup returns CDR1 MDHEN and CDR2 SYDVKM. The CDR3 spans 14 residues. CDR3 sequence: CASSTNIAKNIQYF.

The chain carries TRBV29-1 and TRBJ2-1; TCRdb's D gene call, TRBD1, goes unchecked for lack of DNA. The CDR3 runs 12 residues. Germline V gives CDR1 SQVTM, CDR2 ANQGSEA. CDR3 region: CSVESLGTTQFF.

This rearrangement joins TRBV12-3 or TRBV12-4 to TRBJ2-5; with no DNA, the TCRdb D assignment of TRBD2 cannot be verified. CDR3 length equals 15 residues. The CDR3 here is CASSSTGTPKETQYF.

This chain links TRBV29-1 with TRBJ1-2; TCRdb indicates TRBD1, and absent DNA this call remains unverified. The CDR3 has 12 amino acids. The V gene's germline CDR1 is SQVTM and CDR2 ANQGSEA. CDR3 amino acids: CSVGGTGDGYTF.

The CDR3 protein is CASSLRSTGPTSEQYF. V and J are TRBV3-1 and TRBJ2-7; no DNA is available, so the TRBD1 call from TCRdb remains unchecked. The V gene's germline CDR1 is LGHDT and CDR2 YNNKEL (reference sequence). This CDR3 has 16 amino acids.

The chain joins TRBV5-1 to TRBJ2-2. Per germline, CDR1 SGHRS and CDR2 YFSETQ. The CDR3 consists of 16 residues. CDR3 residues: CASTPSLALNTGELFF.

CDR3 protein: CASRDGFNSPLHF. V is TRBV6-1 and J is TRBJ1-6. CDR1 MNHNS and CDR2 SASEGT come from the germline V gene. The CDR3 is 13 residues long.

The chain combines TRBV2 with TRBJ1-2; TCRdb reports TRBD1, a call that lacks DNA to check it against. In germline, CDR1 is SNHLY, CDR2 FYNNEI. The CDR3 loop spans 14 amino acids. CDR3 region: CASSSTERGHGYTF.

The chain uses TRBV6-5 and TRBJ2-1; TCRdb proposes TRBD2, but this gene call is untestable without DNA. This CDR3 spans 16 amino acids. Per the germline V gene, CDR1 is MNHEY and CDR2 is SVGAGI. The CDR3 reads CASSSGLGIAYNEQFF.

V gene TRBV30 combines with J gene TRBJ2-2; TCRdb proposes TRBD1, but this gene call is untestable without DNA. This CDR3 comprises 14 residues. Germline V gene lookup returns CDR1 GTSNPN and CDR2 SVGIG (reference sequence). The CDR3 spells CAWREPGGTGELFF. Complete variable domain (other parts from reference TRBV30 and TRBJ2-2): SQTIHQWPATLVQPVGSPLSLECTVEGTSNPNLYWYRQAAGRGLQLLFYSVGIGQISSEVPQNLSASRPQDRQFILSSKKLLLSDSGFYLCAWREPGGTGELFFGEGSRLTVL.

V gene TRBV6-5 combines with J gene TRBJ2-7; TCRdb's D gene call, TRBD2, goes unchecked for lack of DNA. The germline V gene has CDR1 MNHEY and CDR2 SVGAGI. CDR3 length: 14 amino acids. This chain's CDR3 is CASRPPGRATEQYF.

V usage is TRBV10-2 and J usage is TRBJ2-2; without DNA, the TCRdb call of TRBD2 cannot be checked. Looked up from germline, CDR1 is WSHSY and CDR2 is SAAADI. This CDR3 has 18 amino acids. CDR3 residues: CASSTGTKLAGVTGELFF.

J is TRBJ1-1 and V is TRBV21-1; TCRdb lists TRBD1, though no DNA is available to test this call. TRBV21-1 is tagged as a pseudogene. The CDR3 is 18 residues long. CDR3 sequence: CACSKEDRGLLKDTEAFF.

V is TRBV12-3 or TRBV12-4 and J is TRBJ2-1; TCRdb's D call, TRBD2, is unchecked because there is no DNA. This CDR3 comprises 12 residues. This chain's CDR3 is CASRGLAGPLFF.

V usage is TRBV20-1 and J usage is TRBJ2-7; TCRdb outputs TRBD2, but without DNA this stays unchecked. The CDR3 has 15 residues. In germline, CDR1 is DFQATT, CDR2 SNEGSKA (reference sequence). CDR3 amino acids: CSARRPGLATYEQYF.

The chain recombines TRBV7-6 with TRBJ2-4; no DNA is available, so the TRBD1 call from TCRdb remains unchecked. The CDR3 contains 15 residues. The germline V gene has CDR1 SGHVS and CDR2 FNYEAQ. CDR3 loop: CASSPGRDTKNIQYF.

The J gene is TRBJ2-1, the V gene TRBV20-1; the D gene TCRdb calls, TRBD2, cannot be checked with no DNA. CDR3 length: 14 amino acids. Germline V gene sequence: CDR1 DFQATT, CDR2 SNEGSKA (reference sequence). This CDR3 reads CSARWQNAGNEQFF.